This T cell receptor beta chain was recovered during a study of T cell responses to AZD1222 COVID-19 vaccine. Study overall: Whether given at about 4 or about 12 weeks, second doses were pooled.

CDR1 and CDR2 from the germline V gene are LNHDA and SQIVND (reference sequence). The CDR3 is 15 residues long. V was clipped by 6 bases and J by 0 bases, with 12 bases between them. Some clones are missing from TCRdb's copy, which holds only in-frame ones; the method was immunoSEQ multiplex PCR. The table has some 97,000 clones, just under 90% seen once. Study findings and constraints: Among spike-specific TCRs, nearly half reportedly target unmutated variant regions.

A note on this clone: Its antigen is currently unknown.

The material was peripheral blood, obtained on day 0 of AZD1222 vaccination. This receptor was taken from an adult in good health. This chain uses TRBV19 with TRBJ2-1; D unclear. In DNA, the CDR3 is TGTGCCAGTAGGAGCGACCGAAGCTCCTACAATGAGCAGTTCTTC. The encoded protein is CASRSDRSSYNEQFF.